This record looks at one T cell receptor (beta chain) sequence and its context. The sample belongs to a study of blood T cell repertoires in COVID-19. Study-wide context: Material from acute and convalescent COVID-19 was sourced from the United States, Italy and Spain. Sources were T cells, B-cell-depleted T cells, or PBMCs; the material itself was cDNA or gDNA.

In Seattle, patients joined the study during active infection and were tracked longitudinally. Per the germline V gene, CDR1 is SGHAT and CDR2 is FQNNGV. The CDR3 is 15 residues long. The V gene end was trimmed by 5 bases and the J gene end by 2 bases; junction bases not matched to a gene: 8. In the original processing: Nucleated cell number was recorded as an estimate derived from reference gene primer amplification. The protocol was immunoSEQ multiplex PCR, while the TCRdb copy is restricted to in-frame clones and leaves out a portion. V, J and clone size were drawn from that table, and D and trimming were deduced from the DNA. The sample consists of about 170,000 clones, around four fifths of them appearing once.

This rearrangement joins TRBV11-2 to TRBJ2-7, with 8 bases lining up with TRBD2. This sequence originates from an older woman with COVID-19, enrolled during active disease. What was sequenced was peripheral blood. Written as DNA, the CDR3 is TGTGCCAGCAGCCAAAGCGGGAGTATTCCCTACGAGCAGTACTTC. Protein: CASSQSGSIPYEQYF.